The T cell receptor beta chain under discussion was sequenced for a study of memory CD4+ T cells and cytomegalovirus serostatus. The sort gate was single viable CD3+CD4+CD8-CD45RO+ cells for memory CD4+ T cells. Some clones are missing from TCRdb's copy, which holds only in-frame ones; the method was immunoSEQ multiplex PCR. This table holds 25,000 to 30,000 clones, around 75% found once. This clone was observed once. Antigen unknown. Study-wide results and caveats: A US-trained random forest predicted CMV serostatus with median AUC around 0.9. CD4+ memory repertoires contained about two fifths of the 164 reported CMV TCRbeta sequences.

The V gene end was trimmed by 5 bases and the J gene end by 0 bases; junction bases not matched to a gene: 11. This CDR3 is built from 18 residues. The V gene's germline CDR1 is SGHVS and CDR2 FQNEAQ. The origin of this receptor is an adult in good health and CMV-seronegative. This chain connects TRBV7-8 to TRBJ1-3; 9 bases agree with TRBD1. Sequences were obtained from memory CD4+ T cells from blood. The CDR3 here is CASSVGSDRGISGNTIYF. The CDR3 DNA reads TGTGCCAGCAGCGTGGGGAGTGACAGGGGGATCTCTGGAAACACCATATATTTT. The full variable domain, with the rest looked up from reference TRBV7-8 and TRBJ1-3, is GAGVSQSPRYKVAKRGQDVALRCDPISGHVSLFWYQQALGQGPEFLTYFQNEAQLDKSGLPSDRFFAERPEGSVSTLKIQRTQQEDSAVYLCASSVGSDRGISGNTIYFGEGSWLTVV.